The present TCR beta chain was sequenced within a study of blood T cell repertoires in COVID-19. Study background: Some COVID-19 samples were acute and others convalescent; all came from the United States, Italy and Spain. T cells, B-cell-depleted T cells, or PBMCs supplied cDNA or gDNA.

CDR1 is MNHEY and CDR2 is SVGAGI in the germline V gene. V was trimmed by 5 bases and J by 8 bases, leaving 13 bases between them. This CDR3 comprises 13 residues. As processed by the authors: Researchers report that nucleated cell counts were estimated from reference gene primer amplification. The table came from immunoSEQ multiplex PCR; TCRdb's copy has only in-frame clones and leaves some out. The V and J calls and clone size come from that table; D and trimming were worked out from the DNA. The data show over 40,000 clones, 65% to 85% seen once. V is TRBV6-5 and J is TRBJ1-5, with D uncertain. The source of this sequence is a man in his forties or fifties with acute or convalescent COVID-19. Sequenced input: peripheral blood. CDR3 nucleotide sequence: TGTGCCAGCAGTCGACCGGGGTCGGAGCCCCAGCATTTT. This gives the protein CASSRPGSEPQHF.